This T cell receptor (beta chain) was documented in a study of OX40 agonist ivuxolimab in advanced cancers. Across the study: Each dose-escalation patient presented with hepatocellular carcinoma, melanoma, renal cell or head and neck cancer.

General study results and limits: With doses of 0.1-3.0 mg/kg, partial responders showed among the lowest clonal expansion.

TCRdb's copy holds only in-frame clones and misses some; the assay was immunoSEQ multiplex PCR. This table has some 70,000 clones, approximately 89% appearing once. Notes on this clone: Its specificity is not known.

The length of the CDR3 is 16 residues. Germline V gene sequence: CDR1 MDHEN, CDR2 SYDVKM. V trimming: 2 bases; J trimming: 1 base; junction bases outside the gene matches: 3. The chain is built from TRBV28 and TRBJ2-3; 10 nucleotides agree with TRBD2. The sequence derives from an adult with an advanced solid tumor such as melanoma, head and neck, liver or kidney cancer. This material consisted of CD4+ or CD8+ T cells sorted from blood, taken in a trial of the OX40 agonist ivuxolimab. The CDR3 DNA follows: TGTGCCAGCAGTTTAACTAGCGGGACTGGCACAGATACGCAGTATTTT. Protein: CASSLTSGTGTDTQYF.